One and the same sample provided the 6 T cell receptor beta chains below, sequenced in a study of cytomegalovirus exposure and HLA in healthy donors. PCR was performed using 60 Vbeta and 13 Jbeta primers. This table comes from immunoSEQ multiplex PCR, and its TCRdb copy is limited to in-frame clones, with some not included. The sample consists of some 78,000 clones, about four fifths of them appearing once. The sequenced material came from PBMCs. Receptors originate from a man aged 50-59 years in good health and CMV-seropositive.

The V call is TRBV6-6, the J call TRBJ2-7, with 7 bases lining up with TRBD1. CDR1 and CDR2 from the germline V gene are MNHNY and SVGAGI (reference sequence). Trimming at V came to 6 bases and at J to 1 base, leaving 6 bases not matched to a gene. The CDR3 has 14 amino acids. The CDR3 nucleotides read TGTGCCAGCAGCGTCGAGGACAGGTCCTACGAGCAGTACTTC. It encodes CASSVEDRSYEQYF.

CDR3 region: CASSFPGTSTDTQYF. The CDR3 DNA reads TGTGCCAGCAGCTTTCCAGGGACTAGCACAGATACGCAGTATTTT. This chain links TRBV7-2 with TRBJ2-3, with D possibly matching TRBD2 (6 bases). Germline V lookup: CDR1 SGHTA, CDR2 FQGNSA. This CDR3 comprises 15 residues. Trimming removed 3 bases from V and 0 bases from J, with 10 bases in between.

The CDR3 is CASSQARGPYEQYF. CDR3 nucleotide sequence: TGCGCCAGCAGCCAAGCCAGGGGCCCCTACGAGCAGTACTTC. This sequence joins TRBV4-1 and TRBJ2-7, with a weak D call TRBD1 (6 bases). The germline V and J ends were trimmed by 1 base and 2 bases, with 9 bases remaining between them. CDR3 size: 14 residues. Per germline, CDR1 MGHRA and CDR2 YSYEKL.

The J gene is TRBJ1-1, the V gene TRBV19; a possible D gene is TRBD1 (5 bases). Trimming stripped 7 bases from V and 5 bases from J, with 20 bases between. The CDR3 length is 15 residues. CDR1 is LNHDA, CDR2 SQIVND, per germline (reference sequence). In DNA, the CDR3 is TGTGCCAGTACCCCCACCCGGGTGGGGGGAACTGAAGCTTTCTTT. Amino acids: CASTPTRVGGTEAFF.

The V gene is TRBV9, the J gene TRBJ2-1, with 9 bases identical to TRBD2. This CDR3 comprises 15 residues. V dropped 3 bases and J dropped 7; count of bases not matched to a gene: 8. The germline CDR1 and CDR2 sequences are SGDLS and YYNGEE. The CDR3 region has the DNA TGTGCCAGCAGCGCGTACCTAGCGGGAATGAATGAGCAGTTCTTC. This encodes CASSAYLAGMNEQFF.

The J gene is TRBJ2-7, the V gene TRBV7-9; 10 bases agree with TRBD1. The germline CDR1 and CDR2 sequences are SEHNR and FQNEAQ (reference sequence). The CDR3 runs 16 residues. Trimming at V came to 4 bases and at J to 5 bases, leaving 11 bases not matched to a gene. CDR3 loop: CASSSPQDRGVNEQYF. The CDR3 nucleotides read TGTGCCAGCAGCTCCCCCCAGGACAGGGGGGTCAACGAGCAGTACTTC. The complete variable domain, with remaining parts taken from reference TRBV7-9 and TRBJ2-7, reads DTGVSQNPRHKITKRGQNVTFRCDPISEHNRLYWYRQTLGQGPEFLTYFQNEAQLEKSRLLSDRFSAERPKGSFSTLEIQRTEQGDSAMYLCASSSPQDRGVNEQYFGPGTRLTVT.